These 27 T cell receptor beta chains originate from one sample sequenced in a study of shared clonotypes between healthy human individuals. Positively selected for CCR7, the CD45RO-negative cells used as naive CD8 cells excluded terminally differentiated effector memory CD45RA+ cells. Here immunoSEQ multiplex PCR was the method, and the copy in TCRdb shows in-frame clones only, minus some. This sample has about 2.1 million clones, with 80% to 95% found just once. Material for sequencing was naive CD8+ T cells from PBMCs. All receptors come from a man between 18 and 35 years old in good health. Some clones in this sample may be carry-over from other donors' samples.

The chain is built from TRBV7-9 and TRBJ1-2; TRBD1 agrees at 7 bases. Germline loops: CDR1 SEHNR, CDR2 FQNEAQ (reference sequence). Losses at the gene ends were 7 bases for V and 3 bases for J; bases not matched to a gene: 5. This CDR3 spans 13 amino acids. The DNA of the CDR3 is TGTGCCAGCACGCCGGGACAGTACTATGGCTACACCTTC. Translation: CASTPGQYYGYTF.

With respect to this clone: Other nucleotide sequences from this sample produce the same CDR3. The chain employs TRBV2 and TRBJ2-7; D assignment may be TRBD1 or TRBD2 (5 bases each). The CDR3 has 13 amino acids. V was cut by 8 bases and J by 0 bases, with 11 bases left in between. Germline CDR1 SNHLY, CDR2 FYNNEI. CDR3 residues: CASRGTSSYEQYF. The CDR3 bases are TGTGCCAGCCGGGGCACTAGCTCCTACGAGCAGTACTTC.

J is TRBJ2-1 and V is TRBV19; D gene ambiguous. V was clipped by 1 base and J by 0 bases, with 7 bases between them. Per germline, CDR1 LNHDA and CDR2 SQIVND (reference sequence). This CDR3 spans 15 amino acids. CDR3 sequence (DNA): TGTGCCAGTAGTATAGTCCCCATCTCCTACAATGAGCAGTTCTTC. Translation: CASSIVPISYNEQFF.

The chain links TRBV27 to TRBJ1-5; D perhaps matches TRBD1 (6 bases). Germline V CDR1 and CDR2: MNHEY, SMNVEV (reference sequence). The ends were cut back, 5 bases at V and 7 bases at J, with 18 bases in the middle. The CDR3 runs to 15 residues. The CDR3 coding sequence is TGTGCCAGCAGTCCAGGGTGGGGGGCCGGCCAGCCCCAGCATTTT. Residues: CASSPGWGAGQPQHF.

V gene TRBV4-1 combines with J gene TRBJ2-5, with D unclear. The germline V gene encodes CDR1 MGHRA and CDR2 YSYEKL. V was pared by 0 bases and J by 3 bases, with 11 bases between. The CDR3 runs 15 residues. The CDR3 DNA follows: TGCGCCAGCAGCCAAGAACTGATCGGTGAAGAGACCCAGTACTTC. Its translation is CASSQELIGEETQYF.

J is TRBJ2-7 and V is TRBV9, with TRBD1 identical over 7 bases. This CDR3 spans 15 amino acids. In germline, CDR1 is SGDLS, CDR2 YYNGEE. The V gene end was trimmed by 4 bases and the J gene end by 0 bases; junction bases not matched to a gene: 7. CDR3 protein: CASSPKGQTSYEQYF. CDR3 nucleotide sequence: TGTGCCAGCAGCCCCAAGGGACAGACCTCCTACGAGCAGTACTTC.

A single count supports this clone. This sequence joins TRBV7-9 and TRBJ1-1; no firm D call. Between the trimmed V and J ends, which lost 6 bases and 4 bases, there was a span of 15 bases. Germline V lookup: CDR1 SEHNR, CDR2 FQNEAQ (reference sequence). CDR3 length: 14 amino acids. This CDR3 reads CASSFGSASTEAFF. CDR3 nucleotides: TGTGCCAGCAGTTTCGGGTCTGCGTCCACTGAAGCTTTCTTT.

This chain uses TRBV6-5 with TRBJ2-1, with 9 bases matching TRBD2. The CDR3 consists of 14 residues. Germline-derived CDR1 and CDR2 are MNHEY and SVGAGI. V trimming: 2 bases; J trimming: 6 bases; junction bases outside the gene matches: 2. CDR3 sequence: CASSYETSGNEQFF. CDR3 nucleotide sequence: TGTGCCAGCAGTTACGAGACTAGCGGCAATGAGCAGTTCTTC.

The chain links TRBV9 to TRBJ2-3, with D hard to call. V gave up 5 bases and J gave up 2 bases, with 15 bases separating them. Germline V CDR1 and CDR2: SGDLS, YYNGEE. The length of the CDR3 is 15 residues. CDR3 DNA: TGTGCCAGCAGTGTCTCTGGCAGATTCACAGATACGCAGTATTTT. Residues: CASSVSGRFTDTQYF.

V and J are TRBV6-6 and TRBJ2-5; D is unresolved. V lost 1 base, J lost 2 bases, and 8 bases lay in between. The germline V gene has CDR1 MNHNY and CDR2 SVGAGI (reference sequence). The CDR3 sequence is 14 residues long. CDR3 bases: TGTGCCAGCAGTTACTGGGCAGAACAAGAGACCCAGTACTTC. As protein: CASSYWAEQETQYF.

This rearrangement joins TRBV6-5 to TRBJ1-5; a possible D gene is TRBD1 (5 bases). V lost 0 bases, J lost 6 bases, and 12 bases lay in between. The CDR3 covers 15 residues. Per germline, CDR1 MNHEY and CDR2 SVGAGI. The CDR3: CASSYSGPFSQPQHF. As DNA, the CDR3 is TGTGCCAGCAGTTACTCGGGGCCGTTCAGTCAGCCCCAGCATTTT.

There are a few counts of this clone. J is TRBJ1-1 and V is TRBV10-1; possible D gene TRBD1, 6 bases. Trimming took 4 bases from V and 3 from J, leaving 15 bases between them. The CDR3 length is 15 residues. Germline V gene data show CDR1 as WNHNN and CDR2 as SYGVQD (reference sequence). The CDR3 region has the DNA TGCGCCAGCAGTGGGCCACAGGGAATGGACACTGAAGCTTTCTTT. Translation: CASSGPQGMDTEAFF.

The V and J genes are TRBV9 and TRBJ1-1; the D gene is possibly TRBD1 (6 bases). The V gene lost 3 bases and the J gene lost 4 bases, with 16 bases spanning the gap. CDR3 length equals 15 residues. Germline V gives CDR1 SGDLS, CDR2 YYNGEE. The CDR3 DNA reads as TGTGCCAGCAGCGCGAACAGGGTGGTGGCCACTGAAGCTTTCTTT. Its translation is CASSANRVVATEAFF.

The CDR3 reads CASSVGGEYYGYTF. The CDR3 nucleotides read TGTGCCAGCAGCGTAGGGGGGGAATACTATGGCTACACCTTC. The J gene is TRBJ1-2, the V gene TRBV9, with D possibly matching TRBD1 (5 bases). Germline lookup yields CDR1 SGDLS and CDR2 YYNGEE. The CDR3 is made up of 14 amino acids. Deletions cut 0 bases from V and 3 bases from J, with 9 bases between.

The chain links TRBV14 to TRBJ2-2; possibly TRBD1 or TRBD2 for D (5 bases each). Trimming removed 2 bases from V and 5 bases from J, with 15 bases in between. Germline assignment: CDR1 SGHDN and CDR2 FVKESK. CDR3 length: 16 residues. The CDR3 here is CASSQYEGRLTGELFF. In nucleotides, the CDR3 is TGTGCCAGCAGCCAATACGAGGGGCGGCTAACCGGGGAGCTGTTTTTT.

The chain recombines TRBV19 with TRBJ2-7, with 11 bases that match TRBD2. The germline V gene has CDR1 LNHDA and CDR2 SQIVND (reference sequence). The CDR3 sequence is 15 residues long. V dropped 3 bases and J dropped 2; count of bases not matched to a gene: 3. The CDR3: CASSILAGGPYEQYF. Here the CDR3 DNA reads TGTGCCAGTAGTATCTTAGCGGGAGGGCCCTACGAGCAGTACTTC.

The genes are TRBV29-1 and TRBJ1-1, with 10 bases aligning to TRBD1. V shed 6 bases and J 5 bases; nucleotides not matched to a gene: 9. Germline loops: CDR1 SQVTM, CDR2 ANQGSEA. The CDR3 consists of 14 residues. The CDR3 loop reads CSVPTGGARTEAFF. DNA for the CDR3: TGCAGCGTCCCGACAGGGGGCGCGAGGACTGAAGCTTTCTTT.

The chain joins TRBV28 to TRBJ2-5, with D hard to call. Germline V lookup: CDR1 MDHEN, CDR2 SYDVKM. This CDR3 contains 14 residues. V lost 4 bases to trimming and J lost 1 base, with 10 bases between them. DNA of the CDR3: TGTGCCAGCAGTTGGAGACACCTCCAAGAGACCCAGTACTTC. Residues: CASSWRHLQETQYF.

The V call is TRBV10-1, the J call TRBJ1-1; D may be TRBD1 (6 bases). Per germline, CDR1 WNHNN and CDR2 SYGVQD (reference sequence). V was cut by 1 base and J by 1 base, with 7 bases left in between. The CDR3 runs to 14 residues. The CDR3 reads CASSEYRANTEAFF. CDR3 sequence (DNA): TGCGCCAGCAGTGAGTACAGGGCGAACACTGAAGCTTTCTTT.

The chain is built from TRBV9 and TRBJ2-7; D uncertain. The CDR3 is 15 amino acids. Germline assignment: CDR1 SGDLS and CDR2 YYNGEE. Trimming shortened V by 4 bases and J by 0 bases, and 14 bases separated the two germline ends. For the CDR3, the DNA is TGTGCCAGCAGCCCCACCCATTTGCCCTCCTACGAGCAGTACTTC. Its protein is CASSPTHLPSYEQYF.

The chain has TRBV7-9 and TRBJ2-1; 11 bases map to TRBD1. The CDR3 has 17 amino acids. With V trimmed by 7 bases and J by 4 bases, 12 bases remained unmatched. CDR1 is SEHNR, CDR2 FQNEAQ, per germline (reference sequence). The CDR3 region has the DNA TGTGCCAGCAACTTCGGGACAGGGGGTTTTGTGTACAATGAGCAGTTCTTC. It is translated as CASNFGTGGFVYNEQFF.

About this clone: Other DNA variants within this sample encode the same CDR3. CDR3 DNA sequence: TGTGCCAGCAGTTTCCCGGACAATGAGCAGTTCTTC. Translating it yields CASSFPDNEQFF. J is TRBJ2-1 and V is TRBV27; D gene uncertain. Germline V gene data show CDR1 as MNHEY and CDR2 as SMNVEV (reference sequence). V lost 3 bases, J lost 5 bases, and 5 bases lay in between. The CDR3 loop spans 12 amino acids.

This clone is a singleton in its sample. J is TRBJ2-1 and V is TRBV29-1; D tentatively reads TRBD1 or TRBD2 (6 bases each). The V gene's germline CDR1 is SQVTM and CDR2 ANQGSEA. The CDR3 is 12 residues long. Between the trimmed V and J ends, which lost 4 bases and 7 bases, there was a span of 11 bases. The CDR3 DNA reads TGCAGCGTTGCCGGGGGCGAGAATGAGCAGTTCTTC. Its translation: CSVAGGENEQFF.

The V call is TRBV28, the J call TRBJ1-2; the D gene is possibly TRBD1 (6 bases). CDR3 length: 17 residues. Trimming left V 5 bases short and J 3 bases short, with 22 bases between. The germline V gene has CDR1 MDHEN and CDR2 SYDVKM. The CDR3: CASSSPRVGGRYYGYTF. CDR3 coding DNA: TGTGCCAGCAGTAGCCCGAGGGTTGGGGGGCGCTACTATGGCTACACCTTC.

This sequence joins TRBV27 and TRBJ2-7, with TRBD1 identical over 11 bases. Germline V gene sequence: CDR1 MNHEY, CDR2 SMNVEV (reference sequence). With 6 bases clipped from V and 4 bases from J, the junction kept 11 bases outside the gene matches. There are 16 residues in the CDR3. DNA for the CDR3: TGTGCCAGCAGGCCCGATGGGACAGGGGGTAGGTACGAGCAGTACTTC. Protein: CASRPDGTGGRYEQYF.

The genes are TRBV19 and TRBJ2-5; 9 bases are shared with TRBD1. This CDR3 is built from 17 residues. V gave up 4 bases and J gave up 4 bases; unmatched junction bases: 13. CDR1 LNHDA and CDR2 SQIVND come from the germline V gene (reference sequence). CDR3 protein: CASSTNPPGQGRETQYF. In DNA form, the CDR3 reads TGTGCCAGTAGTACAAACCCCCCCGGACAGGGGAGAGAGACCCAGTACTTC.

CDR3 in DNA: TGTGCCAGCAGTTCCACGATTAGCCCCAAAAACATTCAGTACTTC. Translated: CASSSTISPKNIQYF. The genes are TRBV6-5 and TRBJ2-4; D remains unclear. The ends were cut back, 4 bases at V and 2 bases at J, with 12 bases in the middle. The germline CDR1 and CDR2 sequences are MNHEY and SVGAGI. CDR3 length equals 15 residues.